Each of the 18 T cell receptor beta chains below was sequenced from the same sample in a study of OX40 agonist ivuxolimab in advanced cancers. The repertoire was sequenced with immunoSEQ multiplex PCR; TCRdb's copy has only in-frame clones and lacks some. Of roughly 66,000 clones in the sample, about four fifths were seen once. The starting material was CD4+ or CD8+ T cells sorted from blood, obtained in a trial of the OX40 agonist ivuxolimab. All receptors derive from an adult with an advanced solid tumor such as melanoma, head and neck, liver or kidney cancer.

The chain recombines TRBV5-6 with TRBJ2-2; D may be TRBD2 (5 bases). Between the trimmed V and J ends, which lost 3 bases and 2 bases, there was a span of 11 bases. The CDR3 consists of 15 residues. Per germline, CDR1 SGHDT and CDR2 YYEEEE. CDR3 nucleotide sequence: TGTGCCAGCAGCTCCGGCGGGCTTAACACCGGGGAGCTGTTTTTT. Translation gives CASSSGGLNTGELFF.

V gene TRBV28 combines with J gene TRBJ2-7, with a weak D call TRBD2 (6 bases). The CDR3 runs 13 residues. Germline loops: CDR1 MDHEN, CDR2 SYDVKM. Trimming removed 6 bases from V and 7 bases from J, with 16 bases in between. CDR3 nucleotides: TGTGCCAGCAGAGCCCGGGGGAGGAGGGAGCAGTACTTC. Translating it yields CASRARGRREQYF.

The rearrangement links TRBV4-3 to TRBJ2-7; 8 bases match TRBD2. The CDR3 runs 17 residues. With 2 bases clipped from V and 2 bases from J, the junction kept 11 bases outside the gene matches. Per germline, CDR1 LGHNA and CDR2 YSLEER. The DNA for the CDR3 is TGCGCCAGCAGCCAAAAACCCCAGCGGGAGAACACCTACGAGCAGTACTTC. Translated, it gives CASSQKPQRENTYEQYF.

The chain employs TRBV7-6 and TRBJ1-1; D is possibly TRBD1 (5 bases). Germline lookup yields CDR1 SGHVS and CDR2 FNYEAQ. The CDR3 has 13 amino acids. Trimming cost V 3 bases and J 1 base, with 6 bases left between them. The CDR3 is CASSFGGNTEAFF. DNA for the CDR3: TGTGCCAGCAGCTTCGGGGGGAACACTGAAGCTTTCTTT.

The count of this clone is one. The chain couples TRBV19 to TRBJ2-3; 9 bases are shared with TRBD1. J was trimmed by 6 bases and V by 6 bases; bases with no gene match: 10. Germline CDR1 LNHDA, CDR2 SQIVND (reference sequence). This CDR3 spans 15 amino acids. The DNA of the CDR3 is TGTGCCAGTAGCCCACCGGGACAGGGCGCCGATACGCAGTATTTT. Protein product: CASSPPGQGADTQYF.

CDR3 region: CASSTRTGPNQPQHF. CDR3 sequence (DNA): TGTGCCAGCAGTACCCGGACAGGGCCCAATCAGCCCCAGCATTTT. The genes are TRBV27 and TRBJ1-5; the match to TRBD1 covers 8 bases. Germline V gives CDR1 MNHEY, CDR2 SMNVEV (reference sequence). V was pared by 5 bases and J by 3 bases, with 6 bases of the junction left unmatched. There are 15 residues in the CDR3.

The chain recombines TRBV18 with TRBJ1-5; D may be TRBD1 (5 bases). This CDR3 has 15 residues. CDR1 and CDR2 (germline): KGHSH, LQKENI. V lost 2 bases and J 7 bases, leaving 15 bases between the germline ends. CDR3 residues: CASSPGTRAAQPQHF. In DNA, the CDR3 is TGTGCCAGCTCACCAGGTACCAGGGCTGCGCAGCCCCAGCATTTT.

The genes are TRBV10-2 and TRBJ1-2; possible D gene TRBD1, 6 bases. With 8 bases removed from V and 4 bases from J, the gap between germline ends came to 17 bases. This CDR3 comprises 14 residues. Germline V gene data show CDR1 as WSHSY and CDR2 as SAAADI. CDR3 nucleotides: TGCGCCAGCGGGGGGGCCTTCTCCCGCTATGGCTACACCTTC. It encodes CASGGAFSRYGYTF.

V is TRBV5-1 and J is TRBJ2-2; 10 bases map to TRBD2. CDR3 length: 19 residues. Unmatched junction bases numbered 11, after V lost 3 bases and J lost 0 bases. Germline assignment: CDR1 SGHRS and CDR2 YFSETQ. The CDR3 protein is CASSYPRTSGAANTGELFF. CDR3 sequence (DNA): TGCGCCAGCAGCTACCCAAGGACTAGCGGAGCCGCGAACACCGGGGAGCTGTTTTTT.

V gene TRBV6-6 combines with J gene TRBJ1-5; no firm D call. Germline V CDR1 and CDR2: MNHNY, SVGAGI (reference sequence). The CDR3 runs 14 residues. Trimming cost V 8 bases and J 3 bases, with 14 bases left between them. The CDR3 sequence: CASRTDTFNQPQHF. The CDR3 DNA reads TGTGCCAGCCGGACCGACACATTCAATCAGCCCCAGCATTTT.

This chain links TRBV28 with TRBJ1-1; D is uncertain. The germline CDR1 and CDR2 sequences are MDHEN and SYDVKM. The V gene lost 7 bases and the J gene lost 1 base, with 7 bases spanning the gap. The CDR3 contains 12 residues. In DNA form, the CDR3 reads TGTGCCAGCACCGAGGCGAACACTGAAGCTTTCTTT. It is translated as CASTEANTEAFF.

In its sample, this clone was seen a few times. V and J are TRBV7-3 and TRBJ2-1; the D is unclear. This CDR3 is built from 13 residues. The germline CDR1 and CDR2 sequences are SGHTA and FQGTGA. The ends were cut back, 2 bases at V and 6 bases at J, with 8 bases in the middle. The CDR3 region has the DNA TGTGCCAGCAGCTTACGGCAGACCAATGAGCAGTTCTTC. Its translation is CASSLRQTNEQFF.

The rearrangement links TRBV27 to TRBJ1-1; D remains unclear. The CDR3 runs to 13 residues. V lost 5 bases to trimming and J lost 5 bases, with 12 bases between them. CDR1 is MNHEY and CDR2 is SMNVEV in the germline V gene (reference sequence). CDR3 region: CASSPSAATEAFF. The CDR3 DNA reads TGTGCCAGCAGTCCGTCCGCCGCTACTGAAGCTTTCTTT.

V usage is TRBV7-9 and J usage is TRBJ2-2; D remains unclear. V lost 5 bases to trimming and J lost 3 bases, with 16 bases between them. The CDR3 totals 16 residues. Germline V lookup: CDR1 SEHNR, CDR2 FQNEAQ (reference sequence). The CDR3 spells CASSPLNGQDTGELFF. In nucleotides, the CDR3 is TGTGCCAGCAGCCCACTCAATGGGCAGGACACCGGGGAGCTGTTTTTT.

The rearrangement links TRBV7-9 to TRBJ2-2; TRBD2 aligns across 7 bases. The CDR3 has 15 residues. The ends lost 3 bases at V and 0 bases at J; junction bases unmatched: 1. CDR1 and CDR2 from the germline V gene are SEHNR and FQNEAQ (reference sequence). The CDR3 region is CASSFAGANTGELFF. The DNA for the CDR3 is TGTGCCAGCAGCTTTGCGGGGGCGAACACCGGGGAGCTGTTTTTT.

This rearrangement joins TRBV29-1 to TRBJ2-7, with D hard to call. The CDR3 extends over 13 amino acids. CDR1 and CDR2 from the germline V gene are SQVTM and ANQGSEA. V lost 7 bases and J lost 1, with 14 bases in between. Here the CDR3 reads CSGLGVGSYEQYV. The CDR3 DNA is TGCAGCGGCCTTGGGGTGGGTTCCTACGAGCAGTACGTC.

The chain joins TRBV18 to TRBJ2-7, with D maybe TRBD2 (5 bases). The CDR3 runs to 13 residues. Trimming cost V 4 bases and J 2 bases, with 9 bases left between them. Germline V gene data show CDR1 as KGHSH and CDR2 as LQKENI. The CDR3 DNA follows: TGTGCCAGCTCACGACCCGGGACCTACGAGCAGTACTTC. This sequence encodes CASSRPGTYEQYF. The variable domain in full, completed from reference TRBV18 and TRBJ2-7, reads NAGVMQNPRHLVRRRGQEARLRCSPMKGHSHVYWYRQLPEEGLKFMVYLQKENIIDESGMPKERFSAEFPKEGPSILRIQQVVRGDSAAYFCASSRPGTYEQYFGPGTRLTVT.

V is TRBV6-1 and J is TRBJ2-7, with 8 bases that match TRBD1. The V segment lost 4 bases and the J segment 2 bases; nucleotides outside the gene matches: 10. Germline loops: CDR1 MNHNS, CDR2 SASEGT. This CDR3 has 16 residues. CDR3 nucleotide sequence: TGTGCCAGCAGTGTAAGGGCACAGGGGGGCACCTACGAGCAGTACTTC. This translates into CASSVRAQGGTYEQYF.